The 4 T cell receptor beta chains reported below all come from one sample, sequenced in a study of patients and donors after allogeneic stem cell transplantation. TCRdb reanalysed the RT-PCR reads using MiXCR and keeps one entry per CDR3 protein. This sample yields 150,000 to 200,000 distinct CDR3 sequences, of which 24% are seen a single time; 25% to 30% belongs to the top ten. Sequencing was carried out using blood, either unsorted or a sorted T cell fraction (not recorded which). Source of these receptors: a human donor who was either an allogeneic HSCT recipient or a stem cell or donor lymphocyte infusion donor (not recorded which). It is not recorded whose cells these are; they may come from a transplant donor.

The V call is TRBV13, the J call TRBJ1-1; 8 bases are a match to TRBD1. Unmatched junction bases numbered 7, after V lost 4 bases and J lost 6 bases. CDR1 is PRHDT and CDR2 is FYEKMQ in the germline V gene (reference sequence). The CDR3 is 14 residues long. The chain's CDR3 is CASSYDRGLSEAFF. The DNA of the CDR3 is TGTGCCAGCAGCTATGACAGGGGTCTCTCTGAAGCTTTCTTT. Based on the CDR3 plus reference TRBV13 and TRBJ1-1, the full variable domain is AAGVIQSPRHLIKEKRETATLKCYPIPRHDTVYWYQQGPGQDPQFLISFYEKMQSDKGSIPDRFSAQQFSDYHSELNMSSLELGDSALYFCASSYDRGLSEAFFGQGTRLTVV.

The chain joins TRBV13 to TRBJ2-2; D ambiguous. CDR1 and CDR2 from the germline V gene are PRHDT and FYEKMQ (reference sequence). This CDR3 spans 15 amino acids. V lost 5 bases, J lost 1 base, and 11 bases lay in between. Here the CDR3 reads CASSPDMMNTGELFF. The CDR3 region has the DNA TGTGCCAGCAGCCCTGACATGATGAACACCGGGGAGCTGTTTTTT.

This sequence joins TRBV20-1 and TRBJ2-1; 14 bases line up with TRBD2. The junction had 10 bases not matched to a gene; V was cut back by 0 bases and J by 6 bases. The CDR3 runs to 18 residues. The germline CDR1 and CDR2 sequences are DFQATT and SNEGSKA (reference sequence). The CDR3, as DNA: TGCAGTGCTAGAGACCCCTGGGGGGGGACTAGCGGGAGCAATGAGCAGTTCTTC. Its translation is CSARDPWGGTSGSNEQFF.

The gene calls are TRBV20-1 and TRBJ1-3; maybe TRBD1 (6 bases). The CDR3 sequence is 15 residues long. V was trimmed by 0 bases and J by 1 base, leaving 10 bases between them. CDR1 is DFQATT and CDR2 is SNEGSKA in the germline V gene (reference sequence). As DNA, the CDR3 is TGCAGTGCTAGAGAGTTACAGGGTTCTGGAAACACCATATATTTT. Amino acid sequence: CSARELQGSGNTIYF.